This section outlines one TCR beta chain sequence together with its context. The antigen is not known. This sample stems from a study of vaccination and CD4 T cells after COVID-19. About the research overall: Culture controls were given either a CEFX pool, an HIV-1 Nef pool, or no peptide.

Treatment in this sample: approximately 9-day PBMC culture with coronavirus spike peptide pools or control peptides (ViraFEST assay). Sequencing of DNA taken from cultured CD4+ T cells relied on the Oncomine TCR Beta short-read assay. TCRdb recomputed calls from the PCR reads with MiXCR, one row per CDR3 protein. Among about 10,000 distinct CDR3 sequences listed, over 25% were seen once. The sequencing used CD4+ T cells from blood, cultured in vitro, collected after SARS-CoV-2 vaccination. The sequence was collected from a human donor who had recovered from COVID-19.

The CDR3 DNA reads TGTGCCAGCAGCTTCGGACAGGGTAATTCACCCCTCCACTTT. As protein: CASSFGQGNSPLHF. The chain employs TRBV11-2 and TRBJ1-6, with 8 bases matching TRBD1. Germline CDR1 is SGHAT and CDR2 is FQNNGV. The CDR3 is 14 amino acids. V lost 3 bases to trimming and J lost 6 bases; unmatched junction nucleotides: 1.